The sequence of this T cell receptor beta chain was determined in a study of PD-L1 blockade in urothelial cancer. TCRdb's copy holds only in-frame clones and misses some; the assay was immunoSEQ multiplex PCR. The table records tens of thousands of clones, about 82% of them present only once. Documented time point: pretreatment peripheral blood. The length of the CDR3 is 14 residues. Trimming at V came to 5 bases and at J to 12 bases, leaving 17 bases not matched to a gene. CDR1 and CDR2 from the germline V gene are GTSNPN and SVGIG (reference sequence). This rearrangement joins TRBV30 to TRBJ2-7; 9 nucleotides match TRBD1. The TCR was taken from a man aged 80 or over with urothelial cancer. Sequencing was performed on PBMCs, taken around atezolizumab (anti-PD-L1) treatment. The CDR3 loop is CAWSRDRVVGSLYF. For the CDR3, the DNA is TGTGCCTGGTCCCGGGACAGGGTTGTTGGGTCTTTGTACTTC.